Described below is a single T cell receptor beta chain sequence and its context. This sample is part of a study of beta chain features in type 1 diabetes. The germline CDR1 and CDR2 sequences are WSHSY and SAAADI. V shed 5 bases and J shed 3 bases, with 7 bases lying between them. The CDR3 runs 12 residues. Expressed TCRB transcripts were sequenced because the isolated RNA had all been reverse transcribed beforehand. The table came from immunoSEQ multiplex PCR; TCRdb's copy has only in-frame clones and leaves some out. The repertoire has 37,000 or so clones, about half of them found once; the top ten carry 0.72%.

The genes are TRBV10-2 and TRBJ2-5; D remains unclear. The TCR was taken from a woman between 18 and 29 years old in good health. Sequencing used central memory CD4+ T cells from blood. CDR3 sequence (DNA): TGCGCCAGCAGTCATACAGAAGAGACCCAGTACTTC. It codes for CASSHTEETQYF.